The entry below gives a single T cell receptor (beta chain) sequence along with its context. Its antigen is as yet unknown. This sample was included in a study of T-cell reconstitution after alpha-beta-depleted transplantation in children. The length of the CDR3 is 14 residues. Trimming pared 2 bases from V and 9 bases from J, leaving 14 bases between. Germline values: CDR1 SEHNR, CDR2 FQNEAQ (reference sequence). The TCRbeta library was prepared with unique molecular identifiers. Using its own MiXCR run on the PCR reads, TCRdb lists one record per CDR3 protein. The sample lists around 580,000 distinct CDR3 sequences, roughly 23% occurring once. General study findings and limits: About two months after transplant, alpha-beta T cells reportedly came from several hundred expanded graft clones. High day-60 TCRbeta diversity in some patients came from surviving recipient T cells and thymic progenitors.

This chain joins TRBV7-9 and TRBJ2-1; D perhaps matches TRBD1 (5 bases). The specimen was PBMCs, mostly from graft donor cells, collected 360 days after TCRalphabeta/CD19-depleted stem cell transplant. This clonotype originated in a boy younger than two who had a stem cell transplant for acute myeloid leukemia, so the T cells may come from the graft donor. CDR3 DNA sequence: TGTGCCAGCAGCTTATTTAGCCAGGGCGGTGAGCAGTTCTTC. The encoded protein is CASSLFSQGGEQFF.